This is a list of T cell receptor beta chains from one sample in a study of T-cell memory formation after mild COVID-19. One entry per CDR3 protein results from TCRdb running MiXCR on the 5' RACE reads. The table lists 300,000 to 350,000 distinct CDR3 sequences, approximately 15% of them singletons. Input material: PBMCs or a T cell subset sorted from them (not recorded which). Every receptor here comes from a man aged 18 to 30 who had mild COVID-19 (a few samples of this study predate the infection). Cell type and time point are not known. The CDR3 runs from the conserved cysteine through the conserved F or W. The D gene is left open where the match is weak. Clone size, where shown, is once, few, many, or a class for clones that have expanded.

size	D	V	J	DNA	CDR3
few	TRBD1	TRBV5-1	TRBJ1-1	TGCGCCAGCAGCTTGCAAGGGGGCGGGACTGAAGCTTTCTTT	CASSLQGGGTEAFF
few	.	TRBV5-1	TRBJ1-2	TGCGCCAGCAGCCGCGGGACGGCCTATGGCTACACCTTC	CASSRGTAYGYTF
.	.	TRBV12-3/TRBV12-4	TRBJ1-4	TGTGCCAGTAAGGGGGTTGCGGCTAATGAAAAACTGTTTTTT	CASKGVAANEKLFF
.	TRBD2	TRBV7-9	TRBJ2-3	TGTGCCAGCAGCTTCCCTCGCGGGGGAGCTAGCACAGATACGCAGTATTTT	CASSFPRGGASTDTQYF
.	.	TRBV7-3	TRBJ1-4	TGTGCCAGCAGCTTAACGGCGGGGGGAAAACTGTTTTTT	CASSLTAGGKLFF
.	.	TRBV6-5	TRBJ1-1	TGTGCCAGCAGTTCCGATTCACAGCGGGTCCACACTGAAGCTTTCTTT	CASSSDSQRVHTEAFF
few	.	TRBV18	TRBJ2-7	TGTGCCAGCTCACCACCCACCGGACCCTACGAGCAGTACTTC	CASSPPTGPYEQYF
few	TRBD1	TRBV7-8	TRBJ2-5	TGTGCCAGCAGCACGACAGGGTCTAAAGAGACCCAGTACTTC	CASSTTGSKETQYF
few	TRBD2	TRBV30	TRBJ2-1	TGTGCCTGGAGTACACCGGAGAGCGGGGCTTACAATGAGCAGTTCTTC	CAWSTPESGAYNEQFF
.	TRBD2	TRBV5-1	TRBJ2-1	TGCGCCAGCAGCCCGGGGGGGCGCATCAATGAGCAGTTCTTC	CASSPGGRINEQFF
.	.	TRBV7-9	TRBJ2-3	TGTGCCAGCACCTTACCAGGGGGGAGCACAGATACGCAGTATTTT	CASTLPGGSTDTQYF
few	.	TRBV7-9	TRBJ1-6	TGTGCCAGCAGCTTACCGCAGGGGAAACCCCTCCACTTT	CASSLPQGKPLHF
.	.	TRBV29-1	TRBJ1-3	TGCAGCGTGATTAACCGGAACTCTGGAAACACCATATATTTT	CSVINRNSGNTIYF
.	TRBD1	TRBV7-9	TRBJ2-2	TGTGCCTCCGGGGACAGGGTTCAGGGGGAGCTGTTTTTT	CASGDRVQGELFF
few	TRBD2	TRBV7-2	TRBJ2-7	TGTGCCAGCAGCTCCCAAGCGGGGTCCCTAAGCGAGCAGTACTTC	CASSSQAGSLSEQYF
.	.	TRBV7-6	TRBJ2-1	TGTGCCAGCAGCTTAGAGGCGGGGAACTACAATGAGCAGTTCTTC	CASSLEAGNYNEQFF
many	.	TRBV7-9	TRBJ1-1	TGTGCCAGCAGCTCTCCACCGACACTGAACACTGAAGCTTTCTTT	CASSSPPTLNTEAFF
.	.	TRBV4-3	TRBJ2-1	TGCGCCAGCAGCCAAGATATGCAAGGGGGTGAGCAGTTCTTC	CASSQDMQGGEQFF
many	TRBD1	TRBV6-2/TRBV6-3	TRBJ1-5	TGTGCCAGCACCTCCCGGGACAGACTAACGTATAGCAATCAGCCCCAGCATTTT	CASTSRDRLTYSNQPQHF
few	.	TRBV6-2/TRBV6-3	TRBJ2-4	TGTGCCAGCAGACACAAATACAGAGAAAACATTCAGTACTTC	CASRHKYRENIQYF
.	TRBD2	TRBV6-1	TRBJ2-1	TGTGCCAGCAGTCCAACCGGGGGGGGGAGCTCCTACAATGAGCAGTTCTTC	CASSPTGGGSSYNEQFF
.	.	TRBV6-2/TRBV6-3	TRBJ1-1	TGTGCCAGCAGTCATCCGGGCCATGAAGCTTTCTTT	CASSHPGHEAFF
.	TRBD2	TRBV5-4	TRBJ2-3	TGTGCCAGCAGCTTGCGCCGGGGGGAAGATACGCAGTATTTT	CASSLRRGEDTQYF
.	.	TRBV7-2	TRBJ2-3	TGTGCCAGCAGCCCCCAGCGAGATACGCAGTATTTT	CASSPQRDTQYF
.	.	TRBV7-2	TRBJ2-2	TGTGCCAGCAGCTTAGCGGGTTCAGGGAGTACCGGGGAGCTGTTTTTT	CASSLAGSGSTGELFF
.	TRBD1	TRBV6-6	TRBJ2-7	TGTGCCAGCAGTTACCCGGGACAGGGGACATCCTACGAGCAGTACTTC	CASSYPGQGTSYEQYF
many	.	TRBV7-9	TRBJ2-1	TGTGCCAGCAGCGTCCCAGGGGCGTGGGGCAATGAGCAGTTCTTC	CASSVPGAWGNEQFF
many	.	TRBV28	TRBJ2-1	TGTGCCAGCAGATCCTCAGGGGTGTCCTACAATGAGCAGTTCTTC	CASRSSGVSYNEQFF
many	.	TRBV29-1	TRBJ2-2	TGCAGCGTCGCCCGACACGGGGAGCTGTTTTTT	CSVARHGELFF
.	TRBD1	TRBV11-2	TRBJ1-2	TGTGCCAGCAGCTCGATCCGGACAGGGAACTATGGCTACACCTTC	CASSSIRTGNYGYTF
few	TRBD1	TRBV12-3/TRBV12-4	TRBJ1-2	TGTGCCAGCAGTTTTAACCCCGGACAGGGGGCGGGTGGCTACACCTTC	CASSFNPGQGAGGYTF
few	.	TRBV7-9	TRBJ1-1	TGTGCCAGCAGCTCAGAACAGAGCACTGAAGCTTTCTTT	CASSSEQSTEAFF
few	.	TRBV20-1	TRBJ2-7	TGCAGTGCTAGAGATTACGGGGGTCCCTACGAGCAGTACTTC	CSARDYGGPYEQYF
few	.	TRBV14	TRBJ2-6	TGTGCCAGCGGAGGCAGTCCCACGTTCTCTGGGGCCAACGTCCTGACTTTC	CASGGSPTFSGANVLTF
.	.	TRBV5-5	TRBJ2-3	TGTGCCAGCAGCCCGTTGAGGGATACGCAGTATTTT	CASSPLRDTQYF
.	.	TRBV12-3/TRBV12-4	TRBJ2-3	TGTGCCAGCAGTTTTTCCGGGGGTGGGGATACGCAGTATTTT	CASSFSGGGDTQYF
many	.	TRBV24-1	TRBJ1-2	TGTGCCACCAGTGACAGAGGAGCAGGTGGCTACACCTTC	CATSDRGAGGYTF
few	.	TRBV7-3	TRBJ2-1	TGTGCCAGCAGCTTTTTTGGGTCCGGGTTCAATGAGCAGTTCTTC	CASSFFGSGFNEQFF
few	.	TRBV4-1	TRBJ1-2	TGCGCCAGCAGCCAACAGGGAACTAACTATGGCTACACCTTC	CASSQQGTNYGYTF
.	.	TRBV20-1	TRBJ1-2	TGCAGTGCCAAACTCCTTCGTCGAACCAACTATGGCTACACCTTC	CSAKLLRRTNYGYTF
few	.	TRBV30	TRBJ1-2	TGTGCCTGGAGCGCCTCGGGTGGCTACTATGGCTACACCTTC	CAWSASGGYYGYTF
few	.	TRBV12-3/TRBV12-4	TRBJ2-3	TGTGCCAGCAGTTTATGGGGGCTCGGAGATACGCAGTATTTT	CASSLWGLGDTQYF
.	TRBD1	TRBV5-8	TRBJ2-1	TGTGCCAGCAGCCTAGGGACAGAGTACAATGAGCAGTTCTTC	CASSLGTEYNEQFF
.	.	TRBV20-1	TRBJ1-5	TGCAGTATGCTCCCGGACATAAATCAGCCCCAGCATTTT	CSMLPDINQPQHF
.	TRBD1	TRBV12-3/TRBV12-4	TRBJ2-7	TGTGCCAGCAAACCGACAGGGGCCGAGCAGTACTTC	CASKPTGAEQYF
.	.	TRBV7-6	TRBJ2-6	TGTGCCACCAGCCAAAACTCTGGGGCCAACGTCCTGACTTTC	CATSQNSGANVLTF
.	.	TRBV28	TRBJ1-1	TGTGCCAGCCAAGGAGGGAGGAACACTGAAGCTTTCTTT	CASQGGRNTEAFF
many	.	TRBV20-1	TRBJ1-5	TGCAGTGCTAGAATGGCACCAAATCAGCCCCAGCATTTT	CSARMAPNQPQHF
.	.	TRBV7-2	TRBJ2-3	TGTGCCAGCAGCGCGCAGGGCGCAGATACGCAGTATTTT	CASSAQGADTQYF
.	.	TRBV27	TRBJ1-1	TGTGCCAGCAGTTGGACCGGATATTCAAGGACAAACACTGAAGCTTTCTTT	CASSWTGYSRTNTEAFF
few	.	TRBV28	TRBJ1-3	TGTGCCAGCAGTTTCGACCGATCTGGAAACACCATATATTTT	CASSFDRSGNTIYF
many	TRBD1	TRBV24-1	TRBJ2-3	TGTGCCACCAGTGATTTAGGGGGCGCGAGCACAGATACGCAGTATTTT	CATSDLGGASTDTQYF
few	TRBD2	TRBV9	TRBJ2-1	TGTGCCAGCAGCGTAGTTAGCGGGGATCACAATGAGCAGTTCTTC	CASSVVSGDHNEQFF